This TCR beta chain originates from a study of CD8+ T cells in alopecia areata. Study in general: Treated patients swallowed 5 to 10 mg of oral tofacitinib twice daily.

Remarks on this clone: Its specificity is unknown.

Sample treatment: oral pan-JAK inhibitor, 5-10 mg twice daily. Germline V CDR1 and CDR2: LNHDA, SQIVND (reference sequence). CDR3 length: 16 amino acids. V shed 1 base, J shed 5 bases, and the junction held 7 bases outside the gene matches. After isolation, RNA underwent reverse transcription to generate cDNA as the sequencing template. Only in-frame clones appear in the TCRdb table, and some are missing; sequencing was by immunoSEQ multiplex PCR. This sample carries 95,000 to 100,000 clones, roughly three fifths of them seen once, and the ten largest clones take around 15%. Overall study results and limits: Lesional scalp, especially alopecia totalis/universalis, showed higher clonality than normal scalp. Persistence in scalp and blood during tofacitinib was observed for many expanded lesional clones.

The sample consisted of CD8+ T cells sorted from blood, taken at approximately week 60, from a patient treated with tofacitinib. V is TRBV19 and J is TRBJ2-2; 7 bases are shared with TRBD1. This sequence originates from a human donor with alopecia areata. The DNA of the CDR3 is TGTGCCAGTAGTATAGGACAGGGCGTAATGACCGGGGAGCTGTTTTTT. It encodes CASSIGQGVMTGELFF.